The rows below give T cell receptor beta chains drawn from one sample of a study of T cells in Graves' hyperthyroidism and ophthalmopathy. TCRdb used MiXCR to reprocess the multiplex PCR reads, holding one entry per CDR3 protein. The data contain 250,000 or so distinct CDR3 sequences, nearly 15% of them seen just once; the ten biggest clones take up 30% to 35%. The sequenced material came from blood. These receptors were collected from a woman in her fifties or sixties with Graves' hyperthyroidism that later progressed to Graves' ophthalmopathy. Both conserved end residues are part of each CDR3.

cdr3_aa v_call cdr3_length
CASSLAARTRLGADTQYF TRBV5-4 18
CSARSGLAFQTQYF TRBV20-1 14
CASSLSGSLETQYF TRBV5-1 14
CASSLWGGSGTEAFF TRBV27 15
CASTNTPGDTQYF TRBV12-3/TRBV12-4 13
CASSLGGFGRTEAFF TRBV5-1 15
CASSYSGGLDGYTF TRBV6-5 14
CASSLGLLQETQYF TRBV7-2 14
CASSLIGNQPRHF TRBV27 13
CASSPSGLPSEQYF TRBV3-1 14
CASSTGAPYGYTF TRBV28 13
CASSLRDNKQHF TRBV16 12
CAASPHSQDTQYF TRBV6-2/TRBV6-3 13
CSAKEGGSDTGELFF TRBV20-1 15
CASNRLAGMIDTQYF TRBV5-1 15
CSARTYYEQYF TRBV20-1 11
CASSFQGGGYTF TRBV7-9 12
CASSLVTYEQYF TRBV7-9 12
CSAIPGLNYEQYF TRBV20-1 13
CSASGSTSDNEQFF TRBV20-1 14
CASSPIGSGANVLTF TRBV18 15
CASSIRRISGELFF TRBV19 14